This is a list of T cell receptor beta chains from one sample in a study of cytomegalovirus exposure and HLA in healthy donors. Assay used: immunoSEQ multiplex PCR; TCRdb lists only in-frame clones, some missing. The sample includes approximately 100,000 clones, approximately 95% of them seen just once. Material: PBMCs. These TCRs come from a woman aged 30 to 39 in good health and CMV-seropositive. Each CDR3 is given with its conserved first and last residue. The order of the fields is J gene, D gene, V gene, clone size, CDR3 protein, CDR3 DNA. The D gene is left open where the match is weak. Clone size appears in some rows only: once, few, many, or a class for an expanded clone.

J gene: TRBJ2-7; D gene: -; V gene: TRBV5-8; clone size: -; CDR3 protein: CASSLVFGDLNSRSSYEQYF; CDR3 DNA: TGTGCCAGCAGCTTGGTATTCGGGGACTTGAATAGCCGTAGCTCCTACGAGCAGTACTTC
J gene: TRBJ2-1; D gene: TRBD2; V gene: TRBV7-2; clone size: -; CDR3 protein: CASSRLAGETYNEQFF; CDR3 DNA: TGTGCCAGCAGCAGACTAGCGGGAGAGACCTACAATGAGCAGTTCTTC
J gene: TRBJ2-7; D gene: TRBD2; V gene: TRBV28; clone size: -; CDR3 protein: CASSLVLAGRKSSYEQYF; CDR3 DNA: TGTGCCAGCAGTTTAGTTCTAGCGGGGCGGAAGAGCTCCTACGAGCAGTACTTC
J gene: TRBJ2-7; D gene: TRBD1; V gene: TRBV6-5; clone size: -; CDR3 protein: CASSYVRGPSYEQYF; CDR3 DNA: TGTGCCAGCAGTTACGTCAGGGGGCCATCCTACGAGCAGTACTTC
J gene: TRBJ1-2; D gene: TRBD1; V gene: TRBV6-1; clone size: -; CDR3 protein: CASSEALRTGVGFSLVDYGYTF; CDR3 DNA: TGTGCCAGCAGTGAAGCGCTTAGGACAGGGGTTGGATTTTCCCTCGTCGACTATGGCTACACCTTC
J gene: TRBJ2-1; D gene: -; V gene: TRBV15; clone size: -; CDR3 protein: CATSRDDRRDEQFF; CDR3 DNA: TGTGCCACCAGCAGAGACGACAGGCGGGATGAGCAGTTCTTC
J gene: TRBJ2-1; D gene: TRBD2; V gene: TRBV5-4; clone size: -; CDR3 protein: CASSVVWAGENEQFF; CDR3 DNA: TGTGCCAGCAGCGTCGTGTGGGCGGGGGAGAATGAGCAGTTCTTC
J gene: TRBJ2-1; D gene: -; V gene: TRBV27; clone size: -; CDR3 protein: CASSSPTTGLHEQFF; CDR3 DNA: TGTGCCAGCAGTTCCCCCACAACAGGTTTGCATGAGCAGTTCTTC
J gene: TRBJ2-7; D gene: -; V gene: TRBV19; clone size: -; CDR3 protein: CASAAGRSYEQYF; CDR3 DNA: TGTGCCTCGGCGGCAGGGAGGTCCTACGAGCAGTACTTC
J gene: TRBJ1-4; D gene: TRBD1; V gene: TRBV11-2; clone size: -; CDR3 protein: CASSLGQIHEKLFF; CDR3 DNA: TGTGCCAGCAGCTTGGGACAGATACATGAAAAACTGTTTTTT
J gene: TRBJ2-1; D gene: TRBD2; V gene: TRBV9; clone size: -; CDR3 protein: CASSQAGRTNEQFF; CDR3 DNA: TGTGCCAGCAGCCAAGCCGGGAGGACCAATGAGCAGTTCTTC
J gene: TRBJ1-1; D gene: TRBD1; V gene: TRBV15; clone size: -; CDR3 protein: CATSRDRGLEAFF; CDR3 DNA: TGTGCCACCAGCAGAGACAGGGGGCTCGAAGCTTTCTTT
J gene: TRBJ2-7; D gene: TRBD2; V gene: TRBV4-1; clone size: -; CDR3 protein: CASSQVSGTREQYF; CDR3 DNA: TGCGCCAGCAGCCAAGTGAGCGGGACTAGAGAGCAGTACTTC
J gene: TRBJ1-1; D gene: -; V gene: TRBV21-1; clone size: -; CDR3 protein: CASRGRQGSEAFF; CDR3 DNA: TGTGCCTCTCGGGGTAGACAGGGCAGCGAAGCTTTCTTT
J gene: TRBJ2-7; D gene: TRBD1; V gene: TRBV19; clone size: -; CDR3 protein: CASSEPGQVIGEQYF; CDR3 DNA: TGTGCCAGTAGTGAACCGGGACAGGTGATAGGCGAGCAGTACTTC
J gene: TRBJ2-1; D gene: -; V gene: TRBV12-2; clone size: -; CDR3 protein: CASRFWTSGKNEQFF; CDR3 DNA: TGTGCAAGTCGCTTTTGGACTAGCGGGAAGAATGAGCAGTTCTTC
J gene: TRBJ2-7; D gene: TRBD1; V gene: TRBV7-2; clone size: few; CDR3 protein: CASSLGAGGYEQYF; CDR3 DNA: TGTGCCAGCAGCTTAGGTGCAGGGGGCTACGAGCAGTACTTC
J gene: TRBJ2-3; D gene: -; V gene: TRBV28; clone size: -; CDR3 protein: CASTLSYTDTQYF; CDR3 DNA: TGTGCCAGCACCCTATCTTACACAGATACGCAGTATTTT
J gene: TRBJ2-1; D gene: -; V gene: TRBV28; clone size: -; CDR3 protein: CASTPSSGGVYNEQFF; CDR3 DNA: TGTGCCAGCACCCCCTCCTCGGGCGGGGTATACAATGAGCAGTTCTTC
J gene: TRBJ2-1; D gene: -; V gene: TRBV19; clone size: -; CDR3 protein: CASSTTYNEQFF; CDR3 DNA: TGTGCCAGTAGCACTACCTACAATGAGCAGTTCTTC
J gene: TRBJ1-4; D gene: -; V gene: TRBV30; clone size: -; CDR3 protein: CAWSKRGGVGEKLFF; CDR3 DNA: TGTGCCTGGAGTAAAAGGGGAGGGGTGGGTGAAAAACTGTTTTTT
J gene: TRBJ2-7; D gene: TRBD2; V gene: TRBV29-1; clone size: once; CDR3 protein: CSVEDPATSGGSSYEQYF; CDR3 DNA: TGCAGCGTTGAAGATCCTGCGACTAGCGGGGGTTCTTCCTACGAGCAGTACTTC
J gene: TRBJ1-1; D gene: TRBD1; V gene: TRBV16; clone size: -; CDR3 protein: CASSQWSRGRWTEAFF; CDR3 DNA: TGTGCCAGCAGCCAATGGTCCAGGGGGAGGTGGACTGAAGCTTTCTTT
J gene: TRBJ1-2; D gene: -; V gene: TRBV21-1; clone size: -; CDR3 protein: CASRVLLTGPFNYGYTF; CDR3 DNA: TGTGCCAGCAGAGTCCTGTTGACAGGGCCCTTCAACTATGGCTACACCTTC
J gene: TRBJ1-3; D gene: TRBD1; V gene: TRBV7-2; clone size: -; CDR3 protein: CASSLKGASGNTIYF; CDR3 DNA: TGTGCCAGCAGCTTGAAGGGGGCCTCGGGAAACACCATATATTTT
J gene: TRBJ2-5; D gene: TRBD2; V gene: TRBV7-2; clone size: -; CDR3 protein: CASSRYSGQETQYF; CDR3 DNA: TGTGCCAGCAGCCGTTATAGCGGGCAAGAGACCCAGTACTTC
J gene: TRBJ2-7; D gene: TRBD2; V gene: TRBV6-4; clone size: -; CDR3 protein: CASSVPPVAAGEYEQYF; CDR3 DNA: TGTGCCAGCAGTGTTCCACCGGTGGCAGCGGGAGAATACGAGCAGTACTTC
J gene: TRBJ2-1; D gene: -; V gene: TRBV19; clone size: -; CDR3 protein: CASSPGYNEQFF; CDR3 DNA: TGTGCCAGTTCCCCCGGCTACAATGAGCAGTTCTTC
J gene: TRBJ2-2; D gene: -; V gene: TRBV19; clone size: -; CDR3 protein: CASSIGGLGTGELFF; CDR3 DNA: TGTGCCAGTAGTATCGGGGGGCTGGGCACCGGGGAGCTGTTTTTT
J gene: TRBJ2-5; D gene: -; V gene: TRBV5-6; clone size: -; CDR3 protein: CASSLDPRETQYF; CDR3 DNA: TGTGCCAGCAGCTTGGATCCTAGGGAGACCCAGTACTTC
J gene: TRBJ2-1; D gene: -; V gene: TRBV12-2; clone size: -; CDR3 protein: CASRLIKRTYNEQFF; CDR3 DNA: TGTGCAAGTCGCTTGATTAAGCGAACCTACAATGAGCAGTTCTTC
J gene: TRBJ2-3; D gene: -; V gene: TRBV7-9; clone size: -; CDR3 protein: CASPDSHSTDTQYF; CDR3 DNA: TGTGCCAGCCCAGACAGTCATAGCACAGATACGCAGTATTTT
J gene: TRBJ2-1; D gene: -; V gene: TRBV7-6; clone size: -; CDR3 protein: CASSLTRATNNEQFF; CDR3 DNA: TGTGCCAGCAGCTTAACTAGAGCAACCAACAATGAGCAGTTCTTC
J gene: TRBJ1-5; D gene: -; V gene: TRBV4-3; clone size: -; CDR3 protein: CASSLTDSNQPQHF; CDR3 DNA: TGCGCCAGCAGCCTTACTGATAGCAATCAGCCCCAGCATTTT
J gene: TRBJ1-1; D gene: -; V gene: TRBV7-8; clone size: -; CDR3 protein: CASSLTGLNTEAFF; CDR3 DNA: TGTGCCAGCAGCCTTACAGGGCTGAACACTGAAGCTTTCTTT
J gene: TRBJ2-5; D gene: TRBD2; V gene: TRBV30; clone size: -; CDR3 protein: CAWSSGAGEYGTQYF; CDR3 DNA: TGTGCCTGGAGTTCAGGAGCGGGAGAGTATGGGACCCAGTACTTC
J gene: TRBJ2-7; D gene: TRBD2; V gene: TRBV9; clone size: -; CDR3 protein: CASSLGTSGNEQYF; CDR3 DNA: TGTGCCAGCAGCCTCGGGACTAGCGGAAACGAGCAGTACTTC
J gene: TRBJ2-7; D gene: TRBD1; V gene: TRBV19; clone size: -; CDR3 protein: CATKIGTGDEQYF; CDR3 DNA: TGTGCCACTAAGATTGGGACAGGCGACGAGCAGTACTTC
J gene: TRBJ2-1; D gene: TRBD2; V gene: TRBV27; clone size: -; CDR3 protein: CASSPGLGVLADTSYNEQFF; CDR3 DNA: TGTGCCAGCAGTCCCGGCTTGGGGGTGCTAGCGGACACCTCCTACAATGAGCAGTTCTTC
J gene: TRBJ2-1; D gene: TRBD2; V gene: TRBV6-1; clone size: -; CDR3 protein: CASSVGLAVNEQFF; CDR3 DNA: TGTGCCAGCAGTGTGGGACTAGCGGTAAATGAGCAGTTCTTC
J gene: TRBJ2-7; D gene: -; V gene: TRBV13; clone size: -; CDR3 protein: CASSFYYEQYF; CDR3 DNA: TGTGCCAGCAGCTTTTACTACGAGCAGTACTTC
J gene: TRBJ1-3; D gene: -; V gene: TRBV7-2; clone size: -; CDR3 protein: CASSPHRQASGNTIYF; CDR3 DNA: TGTGCCAGCAGCCCCCATAGACAGGCGAGCGGAAACACCATATATTTT
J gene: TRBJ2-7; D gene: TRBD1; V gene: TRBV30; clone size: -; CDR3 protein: CAWSSTGDEQYF; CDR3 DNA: TGTGCCTGGAGTTCCACAGGGGACGAGCAGTACTTC
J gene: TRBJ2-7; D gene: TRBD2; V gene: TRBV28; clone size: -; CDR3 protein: CASSLGTGLSTFF; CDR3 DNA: TGTGCCAGCAGTTTGGGGACGGGACTATCAACCTTTTTC
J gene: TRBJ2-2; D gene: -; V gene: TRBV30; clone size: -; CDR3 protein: CAGRLNTGELFF; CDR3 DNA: TGTGCCGGGCGATTGAACACCGGGGAGCTGTTTTTT
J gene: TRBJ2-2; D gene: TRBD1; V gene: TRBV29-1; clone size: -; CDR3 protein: CSVVDRGTTGELFF; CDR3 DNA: TGCAGCGTAGTCGACAGGGGGACCACCGGGGAGCTGTTTTTT
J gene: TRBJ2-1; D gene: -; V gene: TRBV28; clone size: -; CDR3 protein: CASSLGLTYNEQFF; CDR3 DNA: TGTGCCAGCAGTTTAGGCCTTACCTACAATGAGCAGTTCTTC
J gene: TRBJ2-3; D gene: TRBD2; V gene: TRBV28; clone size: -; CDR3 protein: CASSPPSGKTDTQYF; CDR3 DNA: TGTGCCAGCAGTCCCCCTAGCGGGAAGACAGATACGCAGTATTTT